Each of the 2 T cell receptor beta chains below was sequenced from the same sample in a study of monozygotic twins with inflammatory bowel disease. TCRdb re-called the 5' RACE reads and shows each CDR3 protein once, DNA omitted. The repertoire table contains about 110,000 distinct CDR3 sequences. Sequenced input: blood. These receptors were taken from a human donor with ulcerative colitis or Crohn's disease, or a healthy co-twin of an affected twin (not recorded which).

V is TRBV7-2 and J is TRBJ2-1. CDR3 length equals 13 residues. Germline V lookup: CDR1 SGHTA, CDR2 FQGNSA. Here the CDR3 reads CASSLAFVDEQFF.

This sequence joins TRBV5-4 and TRBJ2-3; absent DNA, TCRdb's TRBD2 call cannot be checked. The CDR3 has 21 amino acids. Germline V gene sequence: CDR1 SGHNT, CDR2 YYREEE (reference sequence). This CDR3 is CASSLDWASGEVTTSTDTQYF. Drawing the rest from reference TRBV5-4 and TRBJ2-3, the complete variable domain is ETGVTQSPTHLIKTRGQQVTLRCSSQSGHNTVSWYQQALGQGPQFIFQYYREEENGRGNFPPRFSGLQFPNYSSELNVNALELDDSALYLCASSLDWASGEVTTSTDTQYFGPGTRLTVL.